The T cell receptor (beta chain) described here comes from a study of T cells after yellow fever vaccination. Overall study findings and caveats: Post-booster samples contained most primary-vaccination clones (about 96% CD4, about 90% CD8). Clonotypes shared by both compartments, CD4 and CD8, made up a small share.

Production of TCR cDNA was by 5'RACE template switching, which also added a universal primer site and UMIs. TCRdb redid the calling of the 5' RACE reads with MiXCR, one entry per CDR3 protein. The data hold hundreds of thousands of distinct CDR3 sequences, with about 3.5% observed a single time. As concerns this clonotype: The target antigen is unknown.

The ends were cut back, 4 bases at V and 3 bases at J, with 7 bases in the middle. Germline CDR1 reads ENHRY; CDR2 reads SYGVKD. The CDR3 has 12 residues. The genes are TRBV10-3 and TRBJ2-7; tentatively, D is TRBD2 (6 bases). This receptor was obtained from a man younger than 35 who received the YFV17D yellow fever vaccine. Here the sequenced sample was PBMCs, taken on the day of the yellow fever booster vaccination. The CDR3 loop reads CAISASDYEQYV. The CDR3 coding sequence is TGTGCCATCAGTGCTAGCGACTACGAGCAGTACGTC.